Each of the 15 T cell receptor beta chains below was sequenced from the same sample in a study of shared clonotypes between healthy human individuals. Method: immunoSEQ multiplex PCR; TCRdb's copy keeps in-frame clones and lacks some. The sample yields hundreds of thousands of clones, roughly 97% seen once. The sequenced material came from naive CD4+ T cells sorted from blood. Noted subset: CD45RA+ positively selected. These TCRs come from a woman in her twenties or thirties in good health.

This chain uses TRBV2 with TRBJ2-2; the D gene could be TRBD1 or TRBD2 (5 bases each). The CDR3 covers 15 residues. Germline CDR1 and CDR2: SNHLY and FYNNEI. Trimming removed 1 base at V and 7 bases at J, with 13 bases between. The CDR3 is CASSEERDPHGELFF. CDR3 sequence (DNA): TGTGCCAGCAGTGAAGAACGGGACCCCCACGGGGAGCTGTTTTTT.

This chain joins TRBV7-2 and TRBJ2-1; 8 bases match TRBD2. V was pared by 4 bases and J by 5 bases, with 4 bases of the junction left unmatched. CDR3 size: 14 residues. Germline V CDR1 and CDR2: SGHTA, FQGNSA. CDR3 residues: CASSYGLANNEQFF. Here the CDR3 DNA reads TGTGCCAGCAGCTACGGACTAGCTAACAATGAGCAGTTCTTC.

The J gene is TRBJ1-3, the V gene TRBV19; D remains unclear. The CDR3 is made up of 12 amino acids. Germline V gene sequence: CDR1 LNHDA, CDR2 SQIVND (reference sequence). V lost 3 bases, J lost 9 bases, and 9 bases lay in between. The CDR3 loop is CASSMEGGTIYF. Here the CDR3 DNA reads TGTGCCAGTAGTATGGAGGGAGGCACCATATATTTT.

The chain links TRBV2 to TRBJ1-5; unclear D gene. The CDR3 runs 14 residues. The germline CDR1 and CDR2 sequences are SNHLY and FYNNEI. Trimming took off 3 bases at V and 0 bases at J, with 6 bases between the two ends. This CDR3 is CASSDLNSNQPQHF. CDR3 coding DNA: TGTGCCAGCAGTGATCTGAATAGCAATCAGCCCCAGCATTTT.

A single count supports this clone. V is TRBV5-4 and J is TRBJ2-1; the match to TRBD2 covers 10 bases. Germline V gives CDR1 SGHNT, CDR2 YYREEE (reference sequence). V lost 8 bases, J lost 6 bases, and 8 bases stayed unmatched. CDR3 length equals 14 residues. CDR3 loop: CARPPAGGPNEQFF. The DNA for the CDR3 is TGTGCCAGACCCCCAGCGGGAGGGCCCAATGAGCAGTTCTTC.

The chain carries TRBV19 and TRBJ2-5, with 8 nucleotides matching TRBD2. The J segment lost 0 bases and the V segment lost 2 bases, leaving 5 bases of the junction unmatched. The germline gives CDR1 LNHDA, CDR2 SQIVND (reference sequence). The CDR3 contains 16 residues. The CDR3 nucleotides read TGTGCCAGTAGTATATCTAGCGGGTACGACCAAGAGACCCAGTACTTC. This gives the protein CASSISSGYDQETQYF.

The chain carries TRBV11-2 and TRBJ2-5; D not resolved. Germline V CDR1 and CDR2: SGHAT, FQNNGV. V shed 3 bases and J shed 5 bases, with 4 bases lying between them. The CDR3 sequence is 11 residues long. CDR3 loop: CASSFQETQYF. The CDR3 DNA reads TGTGCCAGCAGCTTCCAGGAGACCCAGTACTTC.

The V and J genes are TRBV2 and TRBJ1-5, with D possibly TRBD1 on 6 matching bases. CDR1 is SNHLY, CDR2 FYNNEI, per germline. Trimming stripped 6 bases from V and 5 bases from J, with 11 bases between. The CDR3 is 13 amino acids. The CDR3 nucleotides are TGTGCCAGCAGCCGAAGGGGGGATCAGCCCCAGCATTTT. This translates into CASSRRGDQPQHF.

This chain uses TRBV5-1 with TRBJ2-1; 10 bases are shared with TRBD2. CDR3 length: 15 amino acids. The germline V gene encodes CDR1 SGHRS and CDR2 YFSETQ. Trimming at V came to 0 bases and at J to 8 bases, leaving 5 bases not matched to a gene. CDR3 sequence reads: CASSLALAGADEQFF. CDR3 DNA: TGCGCCAGCAGCTTGGCTCTAGCGGGAGCCGATGAGCAGTTCTTC.

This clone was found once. CDR3 nucleotide sequence: TGTGCCACTCAAATTGAGGGGAACACCGGGGAGCTGTTTTTT. As protein: CATQIEGNTGELFF. The chain joins TRBV2 to TRBJ2-2; a weak D match, TRBD2 (5 bases). V was shortened by 10 bases and J by 1 base, with 13 bases between the two germline ends. The germline V gene has CDR1 SNHLY and CDR2 FYNNEI. The CDR3 has 14 amino acids.

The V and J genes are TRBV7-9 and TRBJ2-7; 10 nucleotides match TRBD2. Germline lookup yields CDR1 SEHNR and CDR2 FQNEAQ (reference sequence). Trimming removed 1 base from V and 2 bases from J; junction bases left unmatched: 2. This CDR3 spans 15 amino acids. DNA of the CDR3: TGTGCCAGCAGCTTAGGGGGACTAGCGACCTACGAGCAGTACTTC. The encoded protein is CASSLGGLATYEQYF. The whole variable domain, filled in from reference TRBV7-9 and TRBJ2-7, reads DTGVSQNPRHKITKRGQNVTFRCDPISEHNRLYWYRQTLGQGPEFLTYFQNEAQLEKSRLLSDRFSAERPKGSFSTLEIQRTEQGDSAMYLCASSLGGLATYEQYFGPGTRLTVT.

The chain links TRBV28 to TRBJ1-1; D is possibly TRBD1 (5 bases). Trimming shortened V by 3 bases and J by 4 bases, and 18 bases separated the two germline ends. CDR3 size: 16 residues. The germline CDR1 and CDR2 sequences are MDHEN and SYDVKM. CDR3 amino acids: CASSFSRWDQGTEAFF. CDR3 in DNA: TGTGCCAGCAGTTTTAGTCGGTGGGATCAGGGCACTGAAGCTTTCTTT.

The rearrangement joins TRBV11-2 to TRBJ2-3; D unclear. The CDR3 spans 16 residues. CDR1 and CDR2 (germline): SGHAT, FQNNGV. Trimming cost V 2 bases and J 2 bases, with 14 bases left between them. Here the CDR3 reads CASSLHLDPITDTQYF. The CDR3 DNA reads TGTGCCAGCAGCTTACATTTGGATCCGATCACAGATACGCAGTATTTT.

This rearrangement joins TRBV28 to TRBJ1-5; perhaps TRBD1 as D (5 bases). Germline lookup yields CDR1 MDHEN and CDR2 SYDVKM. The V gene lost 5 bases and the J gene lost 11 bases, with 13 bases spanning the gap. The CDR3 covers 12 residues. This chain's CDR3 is CASSRTIRSQHF. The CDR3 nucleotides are TGTGCCAGCAGTAGGACAATCCGGTCCCAGCATTTT.

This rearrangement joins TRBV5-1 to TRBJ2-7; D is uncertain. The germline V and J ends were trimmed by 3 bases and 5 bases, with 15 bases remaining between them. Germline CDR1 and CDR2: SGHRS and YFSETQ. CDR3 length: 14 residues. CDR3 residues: CASSWTHGSDEQYF. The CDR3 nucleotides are TGCGCCAGCAGCTGGACCCATGGCTCGGACGAGCAGTACTTC.